A single sample is the source of the 32 T cell receptor beta chains below, sequenced in a study of cytomegalovirus exposure and HLA in healthy donors. The PCR used 60 Vbeta and 13 Jbeta primers. The table came from immunoSEQ multiplex PCR; TCRdb's copy has only in-frame clones and leaves some out. Here the sample spans 100,000 to 150,000 clones, roughly 80% being singletons. The sequencing input was PBMCs. The receptors here all came from a woman between 40 and 55 years old in good health and CMV-seropositive.

The gene calls are TRBV9 and TRBJ2-5, with D unresolved. Between the trimmed V and J ends, which lost 0 bases and 2 bases, there was a span of 5 bases. Germline CDR1 is SGDLS and CDR2 is YYNGEE. CDR3 length equals 13 residues. The CDR3 loop is CASSVGLQETQYF. The DNA of the CDR3 is TGTGCCAGCAGCGTAGGACTGCAAGAGACCCAGTACTTC. Based on the CDR3 plus reference TRBV9 and TRBJ2-5, the full variable domain is DSGVTQTPKHLITATGQRVTLRCSPRSGDLSVYWYQQSLDQGLQFLIQYYNGEERAKGNILERFSAQQFPDLHSELNLSSLELGDSALYFCASSVGLQETQYFGPGTRLLVL.

V is TRBV25-1 and J is TRBJ2-3; the D is unclear. CDR3 length: 13 amino acids. CDR1 and CDR2 (germline): MGHDK, SYGVNS. V lost 6 bases and J lost 3, with 10 bases in between. The CDR3, as DNA: TGTGCCAGCAGGACCTCAGGAACAGATACGCAGTATTTT. It translates to CASRTSGTDTQYF.

As concerns this clone: One junction end does not reproduce the germline sequence, and a read error may be involved. This chain uses TRBV7-9 with TRBJ2-3, with 7 positions matching TRBD2. The CDR3 covers 16 residues. Looked up from germline, CDR1 is SEHNR and CDR2 is FQNEAQ (reference sequence). The CDR3 DNA sequence: TGTTCCAGCAGCTTTATCGGCGGGAGAACCCCAGATACGCAGTATTTT. The encoded protein is CSSSFIGGRTPDTQYF.

The chain couples TRBV5-6 to TRBJ1-2; perhaps TRBD1 as D (6 bases). Germline CDR1 and CDR2: SGHDT and YYEEEE. The CDR3 runs 15 residues. V lost 2 bases and J lost 6, with 17 bases in between. CDR3 DNA sequence: TGTGCCAGCAGCTTACGACAGGCTAGAGGGCATGGCTACACCTTC. It translates to CASSLRQARGHGYTF.

The chain has TRBV6-6 and TRBJ2-4; tentative D call: TRBD2 (5 bases). With 4 bases removed from V and 6 bases from J, the gap between germline ends came to 16 bases. The CDR3 has 15 residues. Germline CDR1 MNHNY, CDR2 SVGAGI (reference sequence). CDR3 protein: CASSSVPGSRNIQYF. The DNA for the CDR3 is TGTGCCAGCAGTTCCGTGCCGGGGAGCAGAAACATTCAGTACTTC.

The chain links TRBV12-2 to TRBJ1-3. TRBV12-2 is a recognized pseudogene. The CDR3 extends over 14 amino acids. CDR3: CASRWRVKGNTIYF. DNA of the CDR3: TGTGCAAGTCGCTGGAGGGTAAAGGGGAACACCATATATTTT.

The rearrangement uses TRBV7-2 and TRBJ2-3; 10 bases align to TRBD2. The ends lost 2 bases at V and 5 bases at J; junction bases unmatched: 10. The CDR3 has 17 residues. The germline V gene encodes CDR1 SGHTA and CDR2 FQGNSA. Here the CDR3 reads CASSLRGGAGGEDTQYF. The CDR3 nucleotides are TGTGCCAGCAGCTTACGCGGGGGAGCGGGAGGGGAAGATACGCAGTATTTT.

A single count supports this clone. The CDR3 loop is CASGIQGLNYEQYF. The CDR3 bases are TGTGCCAGCGGGATACAGGGGCTCAACTACGAGCAGTACTTC. The rearrangement links TRBV13 to TRBJ2-7, with TRBD1 identical over 7 bases. This CDR3 has 14 amino acids. CDR1 and CDR2 (germline): PRHDT, FYEKMQ (reference sequence). Trimming took 8 bases from V and 3 from J; bases not matched to a gene: 10.

The V and J genes are TRBV27 and TRBJ2-1; 11 positions agree with TRBD2. The V gene's germline CDR1 is MNHEY and CDR2 SMNVEV (reference sequence). Trimming at V came to 3 bases and at J to 4 bases, leaving 8 bases not matched to a gene. This CDR3 is 17 amino acids long. CDR3 DNA: TGTGCCAGCAGTTTTCGACTAGCGGGAATGGTTTACAATGAGCAGTTCTTC. The encoded protein is CASSFRLAGMVYNEQFF.

This clone has only one observation. The V and J genes are TRBV29-1 and TRBJ2-3; possibly TRBD1 for D (5 bases). Deletions cut 0 bases from V and 2 bases from J, with 12 bases between. Germline V gene lookup returns CDR1 SQVTM and CDR2 ANQGSEA. The CDR3 spans 15 residues. The CDR3 DNA is TGCAGCGTTGAAGAGGACATCTCCCCCACAGATACGCAGTATTTT. It encodes CSVEEDISPTDTQYF.

The chain carries TRBV30 and TRBJ2-5, with 12 nucleotides matching TRBD2. The J call is uncertain, as TRBJ2-7 better fits the DNA end. CDR1 is GTSNPN, CDR2 SVGIG, per germline (reference sequence). The CDR3 extends over 15 amino acids. Here the CDR3 DNA reads TGTGCCTGGAGTGGGACTAGCGGGAATAATTACGAGCAGTACTTC. As protein: CAWSGTSGNNYEQYF.

The chain carries TRBV10-3 and TRBJ2-1; 9 bases align to TRBD2. J lost 5 bases, V lost 0 bases, and 8 bases had no gene match. The CDR3 consists of 17 residues. The germline gives CDR1 ENHRY, CDR2 SYGVKD. The CDR3 sequence is CAISESRASGDNNEQFF. CDR3 DNA: TGTGCCATCAGTGAGTCGAGGGCTAGCGGGGACAACAATGAGCAGTTCTTC.

This chain links TRBV5-1 with TRBJ2-1, with TRBD2 matching 14 bases. The CDR3 has 16 residues. With 3 bases clipped from V and 6 bases from J, the junction kept 5 bases outside the gene matches. Germline V lookup: CDR1 SGHRS, CDR2 YFSETQ. CDR3: CASSSAGTSGSNEQFF. CDR3 sequence (DNA): TGCGCCAGCAGCTCCGCCGGGACTAGCGGGAGCAATGAGCAGTTCTTC.

The chain carries TRBV5-1 and TRBJ2-5; no reliable D call. CDR3 length: 14 amino acids. Trimming removed 2 bases from V and 2 bases from J, with 10 bases in between. Germline loops: CDR1 SGHRS, CDR2 YFSETQ. The CDR3 is CASSFLIRQETQYF. The CDR3 region has the DNA TGCGCCAGCAGCTTTCTCATCAGGCAAGAGACCCAGTACTTC. Together with reference TRBV5-1 and TRBJ2-5, the CDR3 gives the full variable domain: KAGVTQTPRYLIKTRGQQVTLSCSPISGHRSVSWYQQTPGQGLQFLFEYFSETQRNKGNFPGRFSGRQFSNSRSEMNVSTLELGDSALYLCASSFLIRQETQYFGPGTRLLVL.

The V and J genes are TRBV10-2 and TRBJ1-1; weak D call: TRBD1 (6 bases). Per the germline V gene, CDR1 is WSHSY and CDR2 is SAAADI. V was shortened by 4 bases and J by 4 bases, with 10 bases between the two germline ends. The CDR3 runs 13 residues. CDR3 protein: CASSAGVSTEAFF. In DNA form, the CDR3 reads TGCGCCAGCAGTGCAGGGGTAAGCACTGAAGCTTTCTTT.

V is TRBV18 and J is TRBJ1-2; possibly TRBD1 for D (6 bases). CDR1 and CDR2 (germline): KGHSH, LQKENI. Trimming pared 3 bases from V and 4 bases from J, leaving 12 bases between. CDR3 size: 14 residues. CDR3 nucleotides: TGTGCCAGCTCACCCAAGACAGGACCCTATGGCTACACCTTC. It is translated as CASSPKTGPYGYTF. Filled out from reference TRBV18 and TRBJ1-2, the complete variable domain reads NAGVMQNPRHLVRRRGQEARLRCSPMKGHSHVYWYRQLPEEGLKFMVYLQKENIIDESGMPKERFSAEFPKEGPSILRIQQVVRGDSAAYFCASSPKTGPYGYTFGSGTRLTVV.

The chain combines TRBV10-3 with TRBJ2-3; the match to TRBD2 covers 13 bases. After removal of 5 bases from V and 4 bases from J, the junction contained 3 bases not matched to a gene. Per the germline V gene, CDR1 is ENHRY and CDR2 is SYGVKD. The CDR3 is 15 amino acids. CDR3 amino acids: CAISTSGGEADTQYF. CDR3 sequence (DNA): TGTGCCATCAGTACTAGCGGGGGGGAGGCAGATACGCAGTATTTT.

The chain carries TRBV5-8 and TRBJ1-4; TRBD1 matches 9 bases. The CDR3 is 15 residues long. Looked up from germline, CDR1 is SGHTS and CDR2 is YDEGEE. The V gene end was trimmed by 4 bases and the J gene end by 3 bases; junction bases not matched to a gene: 4. The CDR3 DNA follows: TGTGCCAGCAGCGTATGGACAGGGGCTAATGAAAAACTGTTTTTT. This encodes CASSVWTGANEKLFF. The whole variable domain, filled in from reference TRBV5-8 and TRBJ1-4, reads EAGVTQSPTHLIKTRGQQATLRCSPISGHTSVYWYQQALGLGLQFLLWYDEGEERNRGNFPPRFSGRQFPNYSSELNVNALELEDSALYLCASSVWTGANEKLFFGSGTQLSVL.

This chain connects TRBV14 to TRBJ1-4; 10 bases map to TRBD1. The CDR3 covers 16 residues. The ends lost 0 bases at V and 5 bases at J; junction bases unmatched: 3. Germline V lookup: CDR1 SGHDN, CDR2 FVKESK. The CDR3 DNA reads as TGTGCCAGCAGCCAAGATCTGGGACAGGGGAATGAAAAACTGTTTTTT. It is translated as CASSQDLGQGNEKLFF.

The chain links TRBV14 to TRBJ1-2; a weak D match, TRBD1 (6 bases). The V end lost 6 bases, the J end lost 0 bases, and 11 bases lay between the germline ends. The CDR3 totals 14 residues. Germline values: CDR1 SGHDN, CDR2 FVKESK. CDR3 bases: TGTGCCAGCAGGACGTCAGGGGCTAACTATGGCTACACCTTC. Amino acids: CASRTSGANYGYTF.

The V gene is TRBV27, the J gene TRBJ2-7; 9 bases line up with TRBD2. V was clipped by 7 bases and J by 2 bases; unmatched bases: 9. The CDR3 has 15 residues. Germline lookup yields CDR1 MNHEY and CDR2 SMNVEV (reference sequence). The CDR3 region has the DNA TGTGCCAGCAAAGAAGGACTAGCGACCCCCTACGAGCAGTACTTC. It is translated as CASKEGLATPYEQYF.

V gene TRBV15 combines with J gene TRBJ2-3; no definite D call. Germline V gene sequence: CDR1 LNHNV, CDR2 YYDKDF (reference sequence). Between the trimmed V and J ends, which lost 3 bases and 2 bases, there was a span of 18 bases. The CDR3 spans 17 residues. The CDR3, as DNA: TGTGCCACCAGCAGTGTTGAGAATCGCGCACTCACAGATACGCAGTATTTT. Protein sequence: CATSSVENRALTDTQYF. Full variable domain (remainder filled in from reference TRBV15 and TRBJ2-3): DAMVIQNPRYQVTQFGKPVTLSCSQTLNHNVMYWYQQKSSQAPKLLFHYYDKDFNNEADTPDNFQSRRPNTSFCFLDIRSPGLGDTAMYLCATSSVENRALTDTQYFGPGTRLTVL.

The chain recombines TRBV9 with TRBJ2-1, with 11 bases identical to TRBD2. The CDR3 is 18 residues long. The J segment lost 0 bases and the V segment lost 0 bases, leaving 5 bases of the junction unmatched. The V gene's germline CDR1 is SGDLS and CDR2 YYNGEE. CDR3 region: CASSVGGTSGGSYNEQFF. The CDR3 DNA reads as TGTGCCAGCAGCGTAGGGGGGACTAGCGGAGGCTCCTACAATGAGCAGTTCTTC.

This clone was counted between two and nine times. This rearrangement joins TRBV6-5 to TRBJ1-5; tentative D call: TRBD1 (6 bases). This CDR3 spans 14 amino acids. Germline CDR1 reads MNHEY; CDR2 reads SVGAGI. The ends were cut back, 8 bases at V and 4 bases at J, with 15 bases in the middle. The chain's CDR3 is CASQGGGGNQPQHF. The CDR3 DNA follows: TGTGCCAGCCAAGGGGGGGGCGGAAATCAGCCCCAGCATTTT.

This clone was found once. The chain carries TRBV9 and TRBJ2-2; D perhaps matches TRBD2 (5 bases). Germline assignment: CDR1 SGDLS and CDR2 YYNGEE. V lost 3 bases and J lost 1, with 10 bases in between. CDR3 length: 15 residues. DNA for the CDR3: TGTGCCAGCAGCGCCGCCGGGAAGAACACCGGGGAGCTGTTTTTT. Translated, it gives CASSAAGKNTGELFF.

This chain connects TRBV7-8 to TRBJ2-7; perhaps TRBD1 as D (7 bases). V lost 7 bases and J 7 bases, leaving 23 bases between the germline ends. CDR3 length: 15 residues. Per the germline V gene, CDR1 is SGHVS and CDR2 is FQNEAQ. As DNA, the CDR3 is TGTGCCAGCACCACCTCGGCACAGGGGAGGAGGGAGCAGTACTTC. Amino acids: CASTTSAQGRREQYF.

The chain employs TRBV9 and TRBJ1-5; tentatively, D is TRBD1 (6 bases). The germline V gene has CDR1 SGDLS and CDR2 YYNGEE. This CDR3 spans 15 amino acids. Trimming pared 4 bases from V and 4 bases from J, leaving 15 bases between. The CDR3: CASSLAGTPNQPQHF. The CDR3 DNA reads TGTGCCAGCAGCTTGGCCGGGACACCAAATCAGCCCCAGCATTTT.

The CDR3 coding sequence is TGTGCCAGCAGTTACGGCGGGTTCCCCAATTCACCCCTCCACTTT. It encodes CASSYGGFPNSPLHF. This chain uses TRBV6-5 with TRBJ1-6; D is undetermined. Looked up from germline, CDR1 is MNHEY and CDR2 is SVGAGI. With 2 bases removed from V and 7 bases from J, the gap between germline ends came to 12 bases. This CDR3 is 15 amino acids long.

The J gene is TRBJ2-5, the V gene TRBV9; 7 bases align to TRBD1. The CDR3 contains 15 residues. Germline V lookup: CDR1 SGDLS, CDR2 YYNGEE. Losses at the gene ends were 3 bases for V and 4 bases for J; bases not matched to a gene: 9. The CDR3 bases are TGTGCCAGCAGCGAAGCGACAGGGCAAGGAGAGACCCAGTACTTC. As protein: CASSEATGQGETQYF.

V usage is TRBV7-2 and J usage is TRBJ1-3; D may be TRBD1 (6 bases). V was trimmed by 5 bases and J by 7 bases, leaving 15 bases between them. The CDR3 loop spans 14 amino acids. Germline-derived CDR1 and CDR2 are SGHTA and FQGNSA. DNA of the CDR3: TGTGCCAGCAGCAGCCGGGACACTCGTAACACCATATATTTT. This translates into CASSSRDTRNTIYF.

This chain uses TRBV21-1 with TRBJ2-1; the table's D call, TRBD2, has no DNA check behind it. TRBV21-1 is described as a pseudogene. The CDR3 runs 17 residues. The CDR3 bases are TGTGCCAGCAGCAAGGGACTAGCGGGAGTGAGCTACAATGAGCAGTTCTTC. Translating gives CASSKGLAGVSYNEQFF.

This clone is a singleton in its sample. CDR3 sequence (DNA): TGTGCCAGCAGTTTTGAGGGTCGGGCGGGAAGGGAGACCCAGTACTTC. Translation: CASSFEGRAGRETQYF. The chain combines TRBV28 with TRBJ2-5; tentative D call: TRBD2 (6 bases). The CDR3 is 16 amino acids. Trimming removed 3 bases at V and 5 bases at J, with 19 bases between. Germline V CDR1 and CDR2: MDHEN, SYDVKM.